These T cell receptor beta chains were read from a single sample in a study of OX40 agonist ivuxolimab in advanced cancers. Repertoires were generated with immunoSEQ multiplex PCR, while TCRdb's copy carries only in-frame clones and drops some. The sample lists some 50,000 clones; around four fifths were seen once. Sequenced material: CD4+ or CD8+ T cells sorted from blood, taken in a trial of the OX40 agonist ivuxolimab. Every receptor here comes from an adult with an advanced solid tumor such as melanoma, head and neck, liver or kidney cancer. CDR3s include the opening cysteine and the closing phenylalanine or tryptophan. D genes are given only for firm matches. The listing skips clone size in some rows; elsewhere it reads once, few, many or a size class.

TRBV7-3,NA,NA,TRBJ2-7,CASSLTFGEEQYF,TGTGCCAGCAGCTTAACGTTCGGGGAAGAGCAGTACTTC
TRBV5-4,NA,NA,TRBJ2-7,CASSSAYEQYF,TGTGCCAGCAGCTCAGCCTACGAGCAGTACTTC
TRBV18,NA,NA,TRBJ2-1,CASSPPQGRAYEQFF,TGTGCCAGCTCACCACCGCAAGGAAGGGCTTATGAGCAGTTCTTC
TRBV18,TRBD1,NA,TRBJ2-7,CASSRTRDSSYEQYF,TGTGCCAGCTCACGCACCCGGGACAGCTCCTACGAGCAGTACTTC
TRBV5-1,TRBD1,NA,TRBJ1-3,CASSTSGQGANTIYF,TGCGCCAGCAGCACCTCAGGACAGGGGGCTAACACCATATATTTT
TRBV11-2,TRBD1,once,TRBJ1-5,CASSLDGQVSPQHF,TGTGCCAGCAGCTTAGATGGACAGGTCTCACCCCAGCATTTT
TRBV2,NA,NA,TRBJ1-5,CASKSRGQDQPQHF,TGTGCCAGCAAGTCGCGGGGCCAGGATCAGCCCCAGCATTTT
TRBV28,NA,NA,TRBJ1-2,CASSPTSLYGYTF,TGTGCCAGCAGTCCAACAAGCCTCTATGGCTACACCTTC
TRBV7-8,NA,NA,TRBJ2-3,CASSLAGGQYF,TGTGCCAGCAGCTTAGCTGGGGGGCAGTATTTT
TRBV9,NA,NA,TRBJ1-6,CASRWTDNSPLHF,TGTGCCAGCAGGTGGACAGACAATTCACCCCTCCACTTT
TRBV19,TRBD1,NA,TRBJ1-4,CASSDRVANEKLFF,TGTGCCAGTAGCGACAGGGTTGCTAATGAAAAACTGTTTTTT
TRBV7-2,TRBD2,NA,TRBJ2-3,CASSGLAGGHTDTQYF,TGTGCCAGCAGTGGGCTAGCGGGGGGGCACACAGATACGCAGTATTTT
TRBV28,TRBD1,NA,TRBJ1-2,CASSWTGVYRGYTF,TGTGCCAGCAGTTGGACAGGCGTGTATCGCGGCTACACCTTC
TRBV11-1,TRBD1,few,TRBJ1-2,CASSFGGQSWTNYGYTF,TGTGCCAGCAGCTTTGGGGGACAGAGCTGGACTAACTATGGCTACACCTTC
TRBV6-1,NA,NA,TRBJ2-2,CASSETGAEGELFF,TGTGCCAGCAGTGAAACCGGGGCGGAAGGGGAGCTGTTTTTT
TRBV13,NA,NA,TRBJ2-4,CASSLGLARLAKNIQYF,TGTGCCAGCAGCTTAGGGCTAGCGAGACTTGCCAAAAACATTCAGTACTTC
TRBV29-1,NA,NA,TRBJ2-7,CSVEARDGYEQYF,TGCAGCGTTGAAGCCCGTGACGGCTACGAGCAGTACTTC
TRBV7-6,TRBD1,NA,TRBJ2-3,CASRDRVSTDTQYF,TGTGCCAGCAGAGACAGGGTTAGCACAGATACGCAGTATTTT
TRBV27,NA,NA,TRBJ2-1,CASTESPSYNEQFF,TGTGCCAGCACAGAGAGCCCTTCCTACAATGAGCAGTTCTTC
TRBV30,NA,NA,TRBJ2-2,CKGGPPSAGELFF,TGTAAGGGGGGCCCTCCCTCCGCCGGGGAGCTGTTTTTT
TRBV9,NA,few,TRBJ1-2,CASSVVDIPNYGYTF,TGTGCCAGCAGCGTAGTGGACATTCCTAACTATGGCTACACCTTC
TRBV11-2,NA,NA,TRBJ2-1,CASSLDGGAFYNEQFF,TGTGCCAGCAGCTTAGATGGGGGGGCATTCTACAATGAGCAGTTCTTC